This T cell receptor beta chain was recovered during a study of T cells expressing NK-cell markers. The CDR3 has 15 amino acids. Each CDR3 protein gets one entry in TCRdb, which reprocessed the 5' RACE reads and gives no DNA. This table lists roughly 180,000 distinct CDR3 sequences. This sequence originates from a woman between 18 and 70 years old in good health. Sequencing used blood T cells: a sorted CD56 or NKG2C T cell subset, CD4+ or CD8+ T cells, or bulk PBMC T cells (not recorded which). The J gene is TRBJ2-4, the V gene TRBV12-3 or TRBV12-4; without DNA, the TCRdb call of TRBD1 cannot be checked. The CDR3 reads CASSFPGVGKNIQYF.